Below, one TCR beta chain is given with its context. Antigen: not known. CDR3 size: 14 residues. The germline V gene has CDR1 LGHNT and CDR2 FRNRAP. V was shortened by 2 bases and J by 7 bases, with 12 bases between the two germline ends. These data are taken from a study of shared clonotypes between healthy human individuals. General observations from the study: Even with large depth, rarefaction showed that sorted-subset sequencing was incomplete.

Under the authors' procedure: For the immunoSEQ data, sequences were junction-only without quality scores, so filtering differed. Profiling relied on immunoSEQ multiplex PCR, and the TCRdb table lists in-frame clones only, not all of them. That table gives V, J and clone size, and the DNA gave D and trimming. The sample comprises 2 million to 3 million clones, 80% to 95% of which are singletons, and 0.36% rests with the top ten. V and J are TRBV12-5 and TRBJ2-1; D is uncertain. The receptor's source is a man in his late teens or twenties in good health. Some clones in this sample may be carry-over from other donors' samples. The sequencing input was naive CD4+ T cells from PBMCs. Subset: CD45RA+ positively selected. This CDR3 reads CASGLTNPPNEQFF. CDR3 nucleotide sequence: TGTGCTAGTGGTTTGACCAATCCTCCTAATGAGCAGTTCTTC.